The 21 T cell receptor beta chains listed next were all sequenced from one sample in a study of cytomegalovirus exposure and HLA in healthy donors (dated by TCRdb to between 2016 and 2019). To prepare the library, the immunoSEQ multiplex PCR assay was applied. Entries here come from immuneACCESS through TCRdb and include only in-frame sequences with V and J called. Some clones fail to appear in such tables; in the studies checked, an unresolved V gene covers under half of the shortfall, and the cause of the remainder is unknown. Present in this sample are more than 50,000 clones, around nine tenths of which were seen just once. Clones ranked in the top ten supply around 2.2% of the sample. The sequenced material came from PBMCs. The origin of the receptors is a woman aged 25 to 39 in good health and CMV-seronegative.

The chain links TRBV6-1 to TRBJ2-7; 12 nucleotides align to TRBD2. This CDR3 region has 14 residues. CDR1 and CDR2 (germline): MNHNS, SASEGT. J lost 3 bases, V lost 7 bases, and 4 bases had no gene match. The CDR3 here is CASNTGLAGYEQYF. The CDR3 region has the DNA TGTGCCAGCAACACGGGACTAGCGGGCTACGAGCAGTACTTC.

The CDR3 here is CASSLTPLTPGTNTQYF. CDR3 sequence (DNA): TGTGCCAGCAGCTTAACACCCCTAACCCCGGGAACTAATACGCAGTATTTT. The J gene is TRBJ2-3, the V gene TRBV7-2, with TRBD2 as a possible D gene (5 bases). This CDR3 comprises 17 residues. V shed 2 bases and J shed 7 bases, with 22 bases lying between them. Germline V lookup: CDR1 SGHTA, CDR2 FQGNSA.

The V call is TRBV6-5, the J call TRBJ2-7, with D possibly being TRBD2 (5 bases). V was trimmed by 8 bases and J by 2 bases, leaving 16 bases between them. Per germline, CDR1 MNHEY and CDR2 SVGAGI. This CDR3 is 14 amino acids long. The CDR3 nucleotides read TGTGCCAGCGCGTTAGAAGAGGGAACCTACGAGCAGTACTTC. Its translation: CASALEEGTYEQYF.

This clone was seen just once. This chain connects TRBV28 to TRBJ1-1, with TRBD1 identical over 8 bases. The V gene end was trimmed by 6 bases and the J gene end by 2 bases; junction bases not matched to a gene: 8. Germline-derived CDR1 and CDR2 are MDHEN and SYDVKM. There are 15 residues in the CDR3. CDR3 region: CASRMTGVSNTEAFF. As DNA, the CDR3 is TGTGCCAGCAGGATGACAGGGGTGAGTAACACTGAAGCTTTCTTT. The full variable domain, in which reference TRBV28 and TRBJ1-1 provide the parts outside the CDR3, is DVKVTQSSRYLVKRTGEKVFLECVQDMDHENMFWYRQDPGLGLRLIYFSYDVKMKEKGDIPEGYSVSREKKERFSLILESASTNQTSMYLCASRMTGVSNTEAFFGQGTRLTVV.

This chain links TRBV7-3 with TRBJ2-1; D is uncertain. This CDR3 is built from 12 residues. V shed 4 bases and J shed 5 bases, with 6 bases lying between them. In germline, CDR1 is SGHTA, CDR2 FQGTGA. Here the CDR3 DNA reads TGTGCCAGCAGCTCCCCCAACAATGAGCAGTTCTTC. This codes for CASSSPNNEQFF. Variable domain in full (rest from reference TRBV7-3 and TRBJ2-1): GAGVSQTPSNKVTEKGKYVELRCDPISGHTALYWYRQSLGQGPEFLIYFQGTGAADDSGLPNDRFFAVRPEGSVSTLKIQRTERGDSAVYLCASSSPNNEQFFGPGTRLTVL.

The chain couples TRBV7-6 to TRBJ2-2; 9 bases fit TRBD2. With 5 bases clipped from V and 6 bases from J, the junction kept 10 bases outside the gene matches. This CDR3 is built from 16 residues. Germline assignment: CDR1 SGHVS and CDR2 FNYEAQ. The CDR3 coding sequence is TGTGCCAGCAGCATCACCGGGACTAGCTCCGCCGGGGAGCTGTTTTTT. It encodes CASSITGTSSAGELFF. Using reference TRBV7-6 and TRBJ2-2 for the parts outside the CDR3, the full variable domain is GAGVSQSPRYKVTKRGQDVALRCDPISGHVSLYWYRQALGQGPEFLTYFNYEAQQDKSGLPNDRFSAERPEGSISTLTIQRTEQRDSAMYRCASSITGTSSAGELFFGEGSRLTVL.

V usage is TRBV25-1 and J usage is TRBJ1-2, with 9 bases that match TRBD1. The J segment lost 4 bases and the V segment lost 3 bases, leaving 9 bases of the junction unmatched. The CDR3 length is 16 residues. Germline V gene sequence: CDR1 MGHDK, CDR2 SYGVNS. In DNA form, the CDR3 reads TGTGCCAGCAGTGACCCCACTACAGGGGGCGGCTATGGCTACACCTTC. As protein: CASSDPTTGGGYGYTF.

In its sample, this clone was seen once. V usage is TRBV6-5 and J usage is TRBJ2-1; TRBD2 agrees at 9 bases. Losses at the gene ends were 6 bases for V and 5 bases for J; bases not matched to a gene: 8. Per the germline V gene, CDR1 is MNHEY and CDR2 is SVGAGI. The CDR3 is 15 residues long. Here the CDR3 DNA reads TGTGCCAGCAGCCCGACGGGACTAGCTAACAATGAGCAGTTCTTC. The encoded protein is CASSPTGLANNEQFF.

The chain couples TRBV6-5 to TRBJ2-5, with 7 positions matching TRBD2. Germline-derived CDR1 and CDR2 are MNHEY and SVGAGI. This CDR3 contains 14 residues. The V and J ends lost 0 bases and 4 bases, in that order; junction bases with no gene match: 2. Here the CDR3 reads CASSYSAGVETQYF. CDR3 coding DNA: TGTGCCAGCAGTTACTCTGCGGGAGTAGAGACCCAGTACTTC.

This rearrangement joins TRBV4-3 to TRBJ1-5, with 10 bases aligning to TRBD1. J gave up 4 bases and V 3 bases, and 3 bases lay outside the gene matches. Germline lookup yields CDR1 LGHNA and CDR2 YSLEER. The CDR3 covers 15 residues. DNA for the CDR3: TGCGCCAGCAGCCAGGGGACAGGGGTAAATCAGCCCCAGCATTTT. Residues: CASSQGTGVNQPQHF.

V gene TRBV7-8 combines with J gene TRBJ1-2; tentatively, D is TRBD1 (5 bases). The CDR3 contains 19 residues. Germline CDR1 and CDR2: SGHVS and FQNEAQ. Trimming left V 2 bases short and J 2 bases short, with 24 bases between. CDR3 sequence reads: CASSLNYDPFREGNYGYTF. The CDR3, as DNA: TGTGCCAGCAGCTTAAACTACGACCCCTTCAGGGAGGGGAACTATGGCTACACCTTC. The full variable domain, rest sourced from reference TRBV7-8 and TRBJ1-2, is GAGVSQSPRYKVAKRGQDVALRCDPISGHVSLFWYQQALGQGPEFLTYFQNEAQLDKSGLPSDRFFAERPEGSVSTLKIQRTQQEDSAVYLCASSLNYDPFREGNYGYTFGSGTRLTVV.

This chain connects TRBV18 to TRBJ2-5; no clear D. The CDR3 is 12 amino acids. CDR1 is KGHSH and CDR2 is LQKENI in the germline V gene. Trimming removed 3 bases at V and 5 bases at J, with 7 bases between. The CDR3 nucleotides read TGTGCCAGCTCACCTACAGAGGAGACCCAGTACTTC. Translation gives CASSPTEETQYF.

The V and J genes are TRBV18 and TRBJ2-2; D is ambiguous. The CDR3 loop spans 16 amino acids. Germline CDR1 is KGHSH and CDR2 is LQKENI. V was clipped by 0 bases and J by 0 bases, with 8 bases between them. As DNA, the CDR3 is TGTGCCAGCTCACCACCGCTAGGCTCGAACACCGGGGAGCTGTTTTTT. Translation: CASSPPLGSNTGELFF. Based on the CDR3 plus reference TRBV18 and TRBJ2-2, the full variable domain is NAGVMQNPRHLVRRRGQEARLRCSPMKGHSHVYWYRQLPEEGLKFMVYLQKENIIDESGMPKERFSAEFPKEGPSILRIQQVVRGDSAAYFCASSPPLGSNTGELFFGEGSRLTVL.

This clone appeared a single time. The chain is built from TRBV28 and TRBJ2-2; D gene uncertain. The V and J ends lost 2 bases and 7 bases respectively, with 8 bases between them. The CDR3 is 13 amino acids. CDR1 MDHEN and CDR2 SYDVKM come from the germline V gene. DNA of the CDR3: TGTGCCAGCAGTTTACTCTCAGACGGGGAGCTGTTTTTT. It specifies CASSLLSDGELFF.

This clone was detected once. The V gene is TRBV19, the J gene TRBJ1-1; D is possibly TRBD1 (5 bases). The germline V gene encodes CDR1 LNHDA and CDR2 SQIVND (reference sequence). The CDR3 totals 16 residues. Trimming took off 3 bases at V and 1 base at J, with 15 bases between the two ends. The chain's CDR3 is CASSMGSGATNTEAFF. In DNA form, the CDR3 reads TGTGCCAGTAGTATGGGATCTGGGGCGACGAACACTGAAGCTTTCTTT.

The chain couples TRBV27 to TRBJ2-7; TRBD1 aligns across 8 bases. Germline CDR1 reads MNHEY; CDR2 reads SMNVEV (reference sequence). With 3 bases clipped from V and 0 bases from J, the junction kept 7 bases outside the gene matches. This CDR3 is 16 amino acids long. This chain's CDR3 is CASSLTQGVSSYEQYF. For the CDR3, the DNA is TGTGCCAGCAGTTTGACACAGGGGGTGAGCTCCTACGAGCAGTACTTC.

This chain links TRBV6-5 with TRBJ2-4, with D possibly TRBD2 on 7 matching bases. With 0 bases removed from V and 9 bases from J, the gap between germline ends came to 12 bases. Germline CDR1 is MNHEY and CDR2 is SVGAGI. The CDR3 has 14 amino acids. Written as DNA, the CDR3 is TGTGCCAGCAGTTACTCCCCAGGGGAGGGCATTCAGTACTTC. Translation: CASSYSPGEGIQYF.

The chain is built from TRBV6-1 and TRBJ2-1, with 9 nucleotides matching TRBD2. With 1 base clipped from V and 12 bases from J, the junction kept 13 bases outside the gene matches. The CDR3 loop spans 16 amino acids. Germline values: CDR1 MNHNS, CDR2 SASEGT. CDR3 region: CASSEDETSGPFVQFF. As DNA, the CDR3 is TGTGCCAGCAGTGAAGACGAGACTAGCGGCCCTTTTGTGCAGTTCTTC.

The chain couples TRBV7-2 to TRBJ1-1, with TRBD1 matching over 7 bases. CDR1 is SGHTA, CDR2 FQGNSA, per germline. V shed 5 bases and J 4 bases; nucleotides not matched to a gene: 10. The CDR3 spans 15 residues. This CDR3 reads CASSPAQGKGTEAFF. For the CDR3, the DNA is TGTGCCAGCAGCCCAGCACAGGGGAAAGGCACTGAAGCTTTCTTT.

The J gene is TRBJ2-7, the V gene TRBV7-2; D may be TRBD2 (7 bases). Germline assignment: CDR1 SGHTA and CDR2 FQGNSA. This CDR3 is 13 amino acids long. Trimming shortened V by 8 bases and J by 6 bases, and 17 bases separated the two germline ends. CDR3 DNA sequence: TGTGCCAGCCTGGGGGGGCCAATACCCGAGCAGTACTTC. Translated, it gives CASLGGPIPEQYF.

This clone has just one count. The J gene is TRBJ2-7, the V gene TRBV6-1, with D possibly being TRBD2 (5 bases). The germline CDR1 and CDR2 sequences are MNHNS and SASEGT. Trimming stripped 2 bases from V and 0 bases from J, with 11 bases between. The CDR3 contains 15 residues. CDR3 DNA: TGTGCCAGCAGTGAAATGCTAGCTTCCTCCTACGAGCAGTACTTC. Its translation is CASSEMLASSYEQYF.